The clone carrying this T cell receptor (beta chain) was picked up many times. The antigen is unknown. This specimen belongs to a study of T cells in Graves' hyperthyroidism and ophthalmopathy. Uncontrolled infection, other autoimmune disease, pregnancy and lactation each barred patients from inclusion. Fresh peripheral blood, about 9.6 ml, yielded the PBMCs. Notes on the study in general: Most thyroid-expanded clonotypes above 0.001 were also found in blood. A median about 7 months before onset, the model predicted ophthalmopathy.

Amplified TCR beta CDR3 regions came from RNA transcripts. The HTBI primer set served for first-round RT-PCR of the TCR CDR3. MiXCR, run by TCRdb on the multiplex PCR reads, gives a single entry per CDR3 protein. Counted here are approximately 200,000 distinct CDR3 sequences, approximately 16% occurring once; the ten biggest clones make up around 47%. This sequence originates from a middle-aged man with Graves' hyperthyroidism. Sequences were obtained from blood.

The CDR3 region is CASRLDSGGSYGYTF. The DNA for the CDR3 is TGTGCCAGCAGATTAGATTCGGGTGGATCCTATGGCTACACCTTC. V is TRBV5-5 and J is TRBJ1-2; D is undetermined. Trimming took off 5 bases at V and 4 bases at J, with 18 bases between the two ends. This CDR3 region has 15 residues. Germline lookup yields CDR1 SGHKS and CDR2 YYEKEE (reference sequence).